One and the same sample provided the 25 T cell receptor beta chains below, sequenced in a study of cytomegalovirus exposure and HLA in healthy donors. Method: immunoSEQ multiplex PCR; TCRdb's copy keeps in-frame clones and lacks some. Of roughly 150,000 clones detected, approximately 91% appear once; the ten largest clones hold 0.69%. Source material: PBMCs. Receptors were obtained from a young man in good health and CMV-seronegative.

The table lists this clone with a few counts. CDR3 region: CASSLYRDNNQPQHF. For the CDR3, the DNA is TGTGCCAGCAGCTTGTACAGGGACAACAATCAGCCCCAGCATTTT. The chain recombines TRBV7-2 with TRBJ1-5; D might be TRBD1 (6 bases). Germline lookup yields CDR1 SGHTA and CDR2 FQGNSA. V lost 3 bases, J lost 3 bases, and 12 bases lay in between. The CDR3 has 15 residues.

This rearrangement joins TRBV29-1 to TRBJ2-5; a possible D gene is TRBD2 (6 bases). Trimming took 7 bases from V and 5 from J, leaving 17 bases between them. The germline V gene has CDR1 SQVTM and CDR2 ANQGSEA. CDR3 length: 13 residues. CDR3 coding DNA: TGCAGCGGGGGGGATGGCGGTCCGGAGACCCAGTACTTC. Protein: CSGGDGGPETQYF.

The rearrangement uses TRBV19 and TRBJ1-2; D is perhaps TRBD1 (5 bases). V dropped 5 bases and J dropped 2 bases, with 12 bases sitting between them. From germline, CDR1 is LNHDA and CDR2 SQIVND (reference sequence). CDR3 size: 14 residues. CDR3 nucleotide sequence: TGTGCCAGTAGTCCCTCGGGACTAAACTATGGCTACACCTTC. Amino acid sequence: CASSPSGLNYGYTF.

The chain combines TRBV2 with TRBJ2-1; the match to TRBD1 covers 7 bases. After removal of 6 bases from V and 8 bases from J, the junction contained 7 bases not matched to a gene. The length of the CDR3 is 13 residues. Per germline, CDR1 SNHLY and CDR2 FYNNEI. This chain's CDR3 is CASRGDRVHEQFF. The CDR3 nucleotides are TGTGCCAGCAGGGGAGACAGGGTTCATGAGCAGTTCTTC.

The chain uses TRBV6-5 and TRBJ1-1; 8 bases are shared with TRBD1. This CDR3 has 15 amino acids. From germline, CDR1 is MNHEY and CDR2 SVGAGI. Trimming at V came to 0 bases and at J to 11 bases, leaving 11 bases not matched to a gene. In nucleotides, the CDR3 is TGTGCCAGCAGTTACTCGACGTTGTCAGGGGGCATGGCTTTCTTT. Its protein product is CASSYSTLSGGMAFF.

The rearrangement joins TRBV7-9 to TRBJ2-3; 9 nucleotides align to TRBD2. This CDR3 has 17 residues. Germline V gene lookup returns CDR1 SEHNR and CDR2 FQNEAQ (reference sequence). V was pared by 5 bases and J by 2 bases, with 11 bases of the junction left unmatched. The CDR3 loop reads CASSLGTSREYTDTQYF. The CDR3 DNA follows: TGTGCCAGCAGCCTAGGGACTAGCCGAGAGTACACAGATACGCAGTATTTT.

V gene TRBV2 combines with J gene TRBJ1-1; D not certain. The V gene's germline CDR1 is SNHLY and CDR2 FYNNEI. V lost 1 base to trimming and J lost 11 bases, with 14 bases between them. The CDR3 extends over 13 amino acids. The CDR3 coding sequence is TGTGCCAGCAGTGAAGGGCGAGGAAGGAGGGCTTTCTTT. The encoded protein is CASSEGRGRRAFF.

V is TRBV19 and J is TRBJ2-1, with TRBD2 matching over 8 bases. Germline trimming cut 4 bases from V and 5 bases from J; bases unmatched to any gene: 7. Per germline, CDR1 LNHDA and CDR2 SQIVND (reference sequence). The CDR3 has 15 residues. CDR3 loop: CASSNPGTSDNEQFF. In DNA form, the CDR3 reads TGTGCCAGTAGTAACCCCGGGACTAGTGACAATGAGCAGTTCTTC.

The CDR3 DNA reads as TGTGCCTGGAGTGTACAGGGGGCTGATGGCTACACCTTC. Its protein is CAWSVQGADGYTF. The chain uses TRBV30 and TRBJ1-2; 9 nucleotides align to TRBD1. Germline V gene data show CDR1 as GTSNPN and CDR2 as SVGIG (reference sequence). This CDR3 contains 13 residues. V shed 0 bases, J shed 6 bases, and the junction held 2 bases outside the gene matches.

This chain joins TRBV6-5 and TRBJ1-5, with 8 bases aligning to TRBD1. Germline V gene data show CDR1 as MNHEY and CDR2 as SVGAGI. V lost 5 bases to trimming and J lost 4 bases; unmatched junction nucleotides: 7. The CDR3 spans 15 residues. CDR3 DNA: TGTGCCAGCAGTCCCTCAGGGGGCGCGAATCAGCCCCAGCATTTT. Encoded protein: CASSPSGGANQPQHF.

The chain recombines TRBV2 with TRBJ1-3, with TRBD1 as a possible D gene (5 bases). The CDR3 totals 18 residues. V was clipped by 5 bases and J by 0 bases, with 20 bases between them. Germline V gene sequence: CDR1 SNHLY, CDR2 FYNNEI. Written as DNA, the CDR3 is TGTGCCAGCAGTATCCAGGGTCCCCGAACAAGCTCTGGAAACACCATATATTTT. It specifies CASSIQGPRTSSGNTIYF.

V gene TRBV4-1 combines with J gene TRBJ2-5; 12 bases are a match to TRBD2. Germline V gives CDR1 MGHRA, CDR2 YSYEKL. The CDR3 covers 17 residues. V was pared by 3 bases and J by 5 bases, with 10 bases of the junction left unmatched. The CDR3 loop is CASSQTHRLAGAETQYF. CDR3 in DNA: TGCGCCAGCAGCCAGACTCACCGACTAGCGGGAGCCGAGACCCAGTACTTC.

This chain links TRBV5-1 with TRBJ1-1; D remains unclear. The CDR3 sequence is 13 residues long. V was clipped by 5 bases and J by 1 base, with 9 bases between them. Looked up from germline, CDR1 is SGHRS and CDR2 is YFSETQ. The CDR3 coding sequence is TGCGCCAGCAGTTTTGGGCAGAACACTGAAGCTTTCTTT. Translating gives CASSFGQNTEAFF.

V usage is TRBV11-3 and J usage is TRBJ2-7; 11 nucleotides match TRBD2. The J segment lost 3 bases and the V segment lost 5 bases, leaving 6 bases of the junction unmatched. The CDR3 is 15 amino acids. CDR1 and CDR2 from the germline V gene are SGHNT and YENEEA. The CDR3 region has the DNA TGTGCCAGCAGCCAATCACTAGCGGGAGACTACGAGCAGTACGTC. This gives the protein CASSQSLAGDYEQYV.

The gene calls are TRBV6-1 and TRBJ2-3; 8 positions agree with TRBD1. In germline, CDR1 is MNHNS, CDR2 SASEGT. The CDR3 runs to 15 residues. J lost 5 bases, V lost 4 bases, and 8 bases had no gene match. CDR3 residues: CASSGGQGTEDTQYF. CDR3 sequence (DNA): TGTGCCAGCAGTGGAGGACAGGGAACGGAAGATACGCAGTATTTT.

The chain joins TRBV11-2 to TRBJ2-2; 7 bases fit TRBD1. Germline CDR1 reads SGHAT; CDR2 reads FQNNGV. The CDR3 covers 13 residues. The ends lost 6 bases at V and 6 bases at J; junction bases unmatched: 4. The CDR3 DNA reads as TGTGCCAGCAGAAGACAGGGCCCCGGGGAGCTGTTTTTT. This encodes CASRRQGPGELFF.

The CDR3 coding sequence is TGTGCCAGCAGCCCCAGGGGTACTGGGAACACTGAAGCTTTCTTT. Translating it yields CASSPRGTGNTEAFF. This chain links TRBV7-8 with TRBJ1-1; D is perhaps TRBD1 (6 bases). CDR1 is SGHVS, CDR2 FQNEAQ, per germline. Trimming removed 5 bases at V and 1 base at J, with 14 bases between. The CDR3 runs to 15 residues.

V and J are TRBV2 and TRBJ1-2; 7 nucleotides line up with TRBD1. This CDR3 is built from 14 residues. The junction had 9 bases not matched to a gene; V was cut back by 6 bases and J by 5 bases. From germline, CDR1 is SNHLY and CDR2 FYNNEI. CDR3 nucleotides: TGTGCCAGCAGAGATACAGGGGACCCTTATGGCTACACCTTC. It specifies CASRDTGDPYGYTF. The full variable domain, its missing parts supplied by reference TRBV2 and TRBJ1-2, is EPEVTQTPSHQVTQMGQEVILRCVPISNHLYFYWYRQILGQKVEFLVSFYNNEISEKSEIFDDQFSVERPDGSNFTLKIRSTKLEDSAMYFCASRDTGDPYGYTFGSGTRLTVV.

The V call is TRBV18, the J call TRBJ1-2; TRBD1 agrees at 9 bases. The V and J ends lost 3 bases and 7 bases, in that order; junction bases with no gene match: 9. The V gene's germline CDR1 is KGHSH and CDR2 LQKENI. The length of the CDR3 is 15 residues. Written as DNA, the CDR3 is TGTGCCAGCTCACCTCCGGGACAGGGAATTGGTGGCTACACCTTC. It encodes CASSPPGQGIGGYTF.

The chain combines TRBV19 with TRBJ1-2; 7 bases align to TRBD1. V lost 1 base and J lost 8; bases outside the gene matches: 7. This CDR3 has 14 residues. The germline V gene has CDR1 LNHDA and CDR2 SQIVND (reference sequence). CDR3 sequence (DNA): TGTGCCAGTAGTATAGGACAGGGTTTTGGAGGCTACACCTTC. Its translation is CASSIGQGFGGYTF.

This clone was seen a single time. The chain combines TRBV29-1 with TRBJ2-5, with 7 nucleotides matching TRBD2. Germline V gives CDR1 SQVTM, CDR2 ANQGSEA. The V segment lost 1 base and the J segment 4 bases; nucleotides outside the gene matches: 3. The CDR3 is made up of 13 amino acids. CDR3 in DNA: TGCAGCGTTGAAGTCTCTAGCGGAGAGACCCAGTACTTC. Translating it yields CSVEVSSGETQYF.

This sequence joins TRBV5-1 and TRBJ1-1; weak D call: TRBD1 (6 bases). This CDR3 has 14 amino acids. Germline V gives CDR1 SGHRS, CDR2 YFSETQ. Deletions cut 0 bases from V and 6 bases from J, with 12 bases between. The CDR3 protein is CASSLDRVGAEAFF. CDR3 bases: TGCGCCAGCAGCTTGGACAGGGTGGGGGCTGAAGCTTTCTTT.

This clone came up once. The V and J genes are TRBV19 and TRBJ2-7, with 11 bases aligning to TRBD2. The CDR3 totals 15 residues. The V gene end was trimmed by 3 bases and the J gene end by 2 bases; junction bases not matched to a gene: 3. CDR1 is LNHDA and CDR2 is SQIVND in the germline V gene (reference sequence). The CDR3 sequence is CASSILAGGTYEQYF. DNA of the CDR3: TGTGCCAGTAGTATCCTAGCGGGGGGAACCTACGAGCAGTACTTC.

This sequence joins TRBV5-1 and TRBJ2-5, with TRBD1 matching over 11 bases. The germline CDR1 and CDR2 sequences are SGHRS and YFSETQ. V shed 0 bases and J 5 bases; nucleotides not matched to a gene: 6. The CDR3 is 16 residues long. For the CDR3, the DNA is TGCGCCAGCAGCTTGGCAGGACAGGGGGCTGGGGAGACCCAGTACTTC. Translated, it gives CASSLAGQGAGETQYF.

This chain uses TRBV6-5 with TRBJ2-3; unclear D gene. V was cut by 4 bases and J by 5 bases, with 13 bases left in between. CDR3 length: 14 residues. The germline gives CDR1 MNHEY, CDR2 SVGAGI. DNA for the CDR3: TGTGCCAGCAGTTCCCGGCCCCGGAGAGATACGCAGTATTTT. Its protein product is CASSSRPRRDTQYF.